This TCR beta chain was identified during a study of Graves' ophthalmopathy and Graves' hyperthyroidism. General study results and limits: Sensitivity of 87.88% and specificity of 70% to 84% were achieved when a 13-signature model separated ophthalmopathy from stable hyperthyroidism.

Using RNA transcripts, the TCR beta CDR3 regions were amplified. Scientists carried out first-round RT-PCR using HTBI primers and then a second-round multiplex PCR. TCRdb ran MiXCR on the multiplex PCR reads and lists one entry per CDR3 protein. The sample has 300,000 to 450,000 distinct CDR3 sequences, roughly a sixth seen once; the top ten hold approximately 2.4%. Germline CDR1 reads LGHDT; CDR2 reads YNNKEL (reference sequence). The CDR3 contains 17 residues. Trimming took off 1 base at V and 2 bases at J, with 14 bases between the two ends. In regard to this clonotype: Its target is unknown.

Patients were diagnosed from clinical symptoms, serum thyroxine, TRAb, thyroid ultrasound and orbital computed tomography. The chain is built from TRBV3-1 and TRBJ2-2, with a possible D match to TRBD2 (6 bases). This receptor was taken from an adult woman with stable Graves' hyperthyroidism. Sequencing was done on a sample of peripheral blood. CDR3 loop: CASSQARSGTNTGELFF. Here the CDR3 DNA reads TGTGCCAGCAGCCAAGCCCGGTCCGGGACTAACACCGGGGAGCTGTTTTTT.